The rows below give T cell receptor beta chains drawn from one sample of a study of T cells in Graves' hyperthyroidism and ophthalmopathy. TCRdb analysed the multiplex PCR reads with MiXCR anew, one entry per CDR3 protein. The sample yields 750,000 to 900,000 distinct CDR3 sequences, approximately 40% seen once. Sequencing was done on a sample of blood. These receptors were collected from a man between 18 and 35 years old with Graves' hyperthyroidism. CDR3s leave out the opening cysteine and the closing phenylalanine or tryptophan. The D gene is left open where the match is weak.

V gene: TRBV20-1
D gene: NA
CDR3 protein: SARPGRGVNQPQY

V gene: TRBV29-1
D gene: NA
CDR3 protein: SAQEDNEYGYT

V gene: TRBV5-1
D gene: TRBD1
CDR3 protein: ASSKGPGQESYEQY

V gene: TRBV20-1
D gene: NA
CDR3 protein: SATGAGHGGTEAF

V gene: TRBV5-1
D gene: NA
CDR3 protein: ASSPDGDMNTEAF

V gene: TRBV4-1
D gene: NA
CDR3 protein: ASSQDNRRVF

V gene: TRBV10-1
D gene: NA
CDR3 protein: ASSQDSRKTQY

V gene: TRBV19
D gene: NA
CDR3 protein: ASSIEGRTTGELF

V gene: TRBV7-6
D gene: NA
CDR3 protein: ASSPNENYGYT

V gene: TRBV20-1
D gene: TRBD2
CDR3 protein: SARKLAGVGTQY

V gene: TRBV10-2
D gene: TRBD2
CDR3 protein: ASTQAGGGSREQY

V gene: TRBV10-1
D gene: NA
CDR3 protein: ASSASSSTRHEQY

V gene: TRBV10-3
D gene: NA
CDR3 protein: AISDSHEQY

V gene: TRBV5-8
D gene: NA
CDR3 protein: ASSLLGGAGRTEAF

V gene: TRBV29-1
D gene: NA
CDR3 protein: SVEQGFSYNEQF

V gene: TRBV5-6
D gene: NA
CDR3 protein: ASSRTEASYGYT

V gene: TRBV10-3
D gene: NA
CDR3 protein: AINRQVKTPAGGYT

V gene: TRBV11-2
D gene: NA
CDR3 protein: ASSWGCEQY

V gene: TRBV20-1
D gene: NA
CDR3 protein: SAREGQGGQPQY

V gene: TRBV12-3/TRBV12-4
D gene: NA
CDR3 protein: ASSPYRDAGELF

V gene: TRBV10-2
D gene: NA
CDR3 protein: ASSRELDLYEQY

V gene: TRBV5-1
D gene: NA
CDR3 protein: ASSLDGSGGYT

V gene: TRBV19
D gene: NA
CDR3 protein: ASSIVQGLTEAF

V gene: TRBV19
D gene: NA
CDR3 protein: ASSISQRVQETQY

V gene: TRBV29-1
D gene: TRBD2
CDR3 protein: SSGGAGEADTQY

V gene: TRBV2
D gene: NA
CDR3 protein: ASKLWEELF

V gene: TRBV12-3/TRBV12-4
D gene: NA
CDR3 protein: ASSSLGANVLT

V gene: TRBV20-1
D gene: NA
CDR3 protein: SASSEAGRSSYEQY

V gene: TRBV4-2
D gene: TRBD2
CDR3 protein: ASSQDVASGFHEQY

V gene: TRBV29-1
D gene: NA
CDR3 protein: SVTNPLPDYEQY

V gene: TRBV10-3
D gene: NA
CDR3 protein: AISSYNGYT

V gene: TRBV29-1
D gene: NA
CDR3 protein: SVEEGWGQSQH

V gene: TRBV25-1
D gene: NA
CDR3 protein: ASSEVGTVNTGELF

V gene: TRBV14
D gene: NA
CDR3 protein: ASSQGYRAGNTIY

V gene: TRBV2
D gene: NA
CDR3 protein: ASSAGTEVYEQY

V gene: TRBV2
D gene: NA
CDR3 protein: ASSENTGYEQY

V gene: TRBV7-2
D gene: TRBD2
CDR3 protein: ASSLVAGSYEQY